This T cell receptor beta chain was identified during a study of CD8+CD57+ T cells in acquired aplastic anemia (dated by TCRdb to the late 2010s). Regarding the study in general: On average, sorted CD4+ and CD8+ cells yielded around 3.5 ug of extracted DNA, with a range of about 0.17 to 27.4 ug. CD8+CD57+ expansion was defined as frequency above the mean frequency observed in healthy subjects. The paper's findings and limits, for the study overall: No significant difference in CD8+ Simpson's diversity was found between patients and healthy controls (P=0.060). Although 25 to 30 CD8+ CDR3 sequences were shared by patients and controls, these sequences appeared highly expressed in patients and within the immunodominant clones of patients.

TCR beta VDJ combination and CDR3 sequence profiling used genomic DNA as the template. TCR repertoire sequencing was run on an Illumina HiSeq 2000. The authors processed their data as follows. TRBV/TRBJ rearrangement plots, CDR3 size and DJ length profiles, and Simpson's diversity index were used to assess repertoires. The most abundant DNA sequence in the deep sequencing data was taken as the immunodominant clone. CDR3 amino acid sequences were screened for sharing across subjects and compared with published repertoires and the VDJdb database. The public reads were run again by TCRdb, first through fastp at Q25 and then through MiXCR, and only productive beta chains were kept. Rows are unified per CDR3 protein, each entry keeping the most common DNA and genes. Clone size and V and J calls follow TCRdb, not the original study. In all, the sample holds fewer than 80,000 distinct CDR3 sequences, and just over 70% of those were seen once. Around 80% of the sample is taken by the ten largest.

The patients picked for sequencing were ones in whom flow cytometry had shown an expansion of CD8+CD57+ cells. Every patient had a diagnosis of severe acquired aplastic anemia based on International Study of Aplastic Anemia and Agranulocytosis and Camitta criteria. No patient had received any therapy when blood was sampled. TCR repertoires of sorted CD4+ and CD8+ blood T cells from severe aplastic anemia patients and healthy subjects were deep-sequenced in the study. Patients were enrolled in the USA under clinicaltrials.gov protocols 00001620, 01623167, 00001397, 00071045, 00081523 and 00961064. Ficoll-Paque density gradient centrifugation was used to isolate peripheral blood mononuclear cells. CD4+ and CD8+ T cells were sorted by FACS or magnetic beads before DNA extraction. As for this clonotype: There is no known antigen for this receptor. Within one base of it there is no much larger clone, and no base qualities were kept.

The TCR comes from a human donor with aplastic anemia. The sequencing sample was made of sorted CD4+, CD8+, or CD8+CD57+ T cells (not recorded which) from PBMCs.

The CDR3 here reads CASASAGAGELFF. The sequenced DNA: TGTGCCAGCGCGTCGGCAGGGGCCGGGGAGCTGTTTTTT. The chain is made from TRBV7-2 and TRBJ2-2; TRBD1 is a weak D gene call, 6 bases matching. Sequences SGHTA (CDR1) and FQGNSA (CDR2) are obtained from the germline V gene. The CDR3 holds 13 amino acids from the cysteine to the phenylalanine. Only CDR3 DNA remains: 39 bases, in frame from the first base. A distance of 13 bases separates the germline ends of V and J, which lose 8 bases and 6 bases respectively.